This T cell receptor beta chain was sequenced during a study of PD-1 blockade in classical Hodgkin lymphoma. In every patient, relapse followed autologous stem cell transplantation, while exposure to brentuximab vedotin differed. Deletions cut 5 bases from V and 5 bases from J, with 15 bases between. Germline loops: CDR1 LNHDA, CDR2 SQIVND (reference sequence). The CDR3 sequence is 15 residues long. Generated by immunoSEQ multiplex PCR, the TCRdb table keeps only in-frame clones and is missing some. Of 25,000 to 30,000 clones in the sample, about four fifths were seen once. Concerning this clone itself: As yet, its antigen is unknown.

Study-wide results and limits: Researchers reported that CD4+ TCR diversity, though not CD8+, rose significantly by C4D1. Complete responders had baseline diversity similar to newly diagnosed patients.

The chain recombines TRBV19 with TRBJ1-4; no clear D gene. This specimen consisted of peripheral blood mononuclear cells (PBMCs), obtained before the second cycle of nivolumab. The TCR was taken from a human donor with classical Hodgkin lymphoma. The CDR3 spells CASSPNMRRNEKLFF. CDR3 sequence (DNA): TGTGCCAGTAGTCCAAATATGAGAAGAAATGAAAAACTGTTTTTT.